These 22 T cell receptor beta chains were sequenced from one sample in a study of sequential checkpoint blockade in melanoma. Clones were sequenced by immunoSEQ multiplex PCR, and TCRdb holds only the in-frame ones, with some missing. Here the sample spans 5,100 or so clones, approximately 80% being singletons. Regarding treatment: randomized to nivolumab then ipilimumab (arm A) or the reverse (arm B). This specimen was CD8+ T cells sorted from blood (inferred from file names), taken from a patient given nivolumab and ipilimumab in sequence. The receptors originated from a human donor with melanoma.

The genes are TRBV7-3 and TRBJ2-5; 9 bases align to TRBD2. Trimming cost V 6 bases and J 4 bases; bases outside gene matches: 6. The germline V gene has CDR1 SGHTA and CDR2 FQGTGA. This CDR3 spans 14 amino acids. The CDR3 DNA is TGTGCCAGCAGTCTAGCGGGGAACGGAGAGACCCAGTACTTC. This codes for CASSLAGNGETQYF.

The rearrangement links TRBV19 to TRBJ1-4, with 7 positions matching TRBD1. This CDR3 has 14 residues. CDR1 is LNHDA, CDR2 SQIVND, per germline (reference sequence). V dropped 6 bases and J dropped 7; count of bases not matched to a gene: 8. CDR3 residues: CASSRTGAIEKLFF. The CDR3 DNA follows: TGTGCCAGTAGCAGAACAGGGGCGATTGAAAAACTGTTTTTT.

This clone was detected only once. The chain uses TRBV6-5 and TRBJ1-2, with 11 positions matching TRBD1. CDR1 is MNHEY and CDR2 is SVGAGI in the germline V gene. The CDR3 is 15 residues long. Trimming took 7 bases from V and 5 from J; bases not matched to a gene: 9. CDR3 amino acids: CASTPGQGGGYGYTF. The CDR3 nucleotides are TGTGCCAGCACCCCGGGACAGGGGGGAGGGTATGGCTACACCTTC.

The rearrangement links TRBV7-8 to TRBJ2-7; TRBD1 matches at 10 bases. The J segment lost 4 bases and the V segment lost 1 base, leaving 4 bases of the junction unmatched. CDR1 and CDR2 from the germline V gene are SGHVS and FQNEAQ. There are 15 residues in the CDR3. CDR3 sequence (DNA): TGTGCCAGCAGCTTAGGGACAGGGGGTTTATACGAGCAGTACTTC. The encoded protein is CASSLGTGGLYEQYF.

The chain recombines TRBV5-4 with TRBJ2-5, with D possibly matching TRBD1 (5 bases). The CDR3 spans 14 residues. V was clipped by 0 bases and J by 2 bases, with 8 bases between them. Per the germline V gene, CDR1 is SGHNT and CDR2 is YYREEE (reference sequence). The CDR3 DNA follows: TGTGCCAGCAGCTTGGAGGGGTTACAAGAGACCCAGTACTTC. It codes for CASSLEGLQETQYF.

This clone was recorded only once. Here the CDR3 reads CASSRNRGLQETQYF. The CDR3 nucleotides read TGTGCCAGCAGTCGCAACAGGGGCCTACAAGAGACCCAGTACTTC. This rearrangement joins TRBV27 to TRBJ2-5; TRBD1 aligns across 7 bases. Germline V gene data show CDR1 as MNHEY and CDR2 as SMNVEV (reference sequence). The V segment lost 5 bases and the J segment 2 bases; nucleotides outside the gene matches: 8. The CDR3 runs 15 residues.

The chain carries TRBV5-1 and TRBJ1-2, with D unclear. Germline CDR1 and CDR2: SGHRS and YFSETQ. V shed 4 bases and J shed 11 bases, with 12 bases lying between them. The CDR3 totals 11 residues. The CDR3 DNA follows: TGCGCCAGCAGCAGCCTCGGGGAATACACCTTC. Translating gives CASSSLGEYTF.

CDR3 region: CASRDGGFLSPLHF. Written as DNA, the CDR3 is TGTGCCAGCAGGGATGGGGGGTTCCTTTCACCCCTCCACTTT. The chain carries TRBV2 and TRBJ1-6; D might be TRBD1 (5 bases). Between the trimmed V and J ends, which lost 6 bases and 9 bases, there was a span of 15 bases. The CDR3 has 14 residues. Germline V gene lookup returns CDR1 SNHLY and CDR2 FYNNEI. The whole variable domain, filled in from reference TRBV2 and TRBJ1-6, reads EPEVTQTPSHQVTQMGQEVILRCVPISNHLYFYWYRQILGQKVEFLVSFYNNEISEKSEIFDDQFSVERPDGSNFTLKIRSTKLEDSAMYFCASRDGGFLSPLHFGNGTRLTVT.

The V call is TRBV4-3, the J call TRBJ2-1; maybe TRBD2 (5 bases). Looked up from germline, CDR1 is LGHNA and CDR2 is YSLEER. V dropped 0 bases and J dropped 0 bases, with 9 bases sitting between them. This CDR3 region has 16 residues. CDR3 protein: CASSQDRRGSYNEQFF. The CDR3 coding sequence is TGCGCCAGCAGCCAAGATCGACGGGGCTCCTACAATGAGCAGTTCTTC.

CDR3 sequence (DNA): TGTGCCAGCAGCGTAGGAGATTATGGCTACACCTTC. Protein product: CASSVGDYGYTF. The V call is TRBV9, the J call TRBJ1-2; D unclear. The CDR3 loop spans 12 amino acids. CDR1 and CDR2 from the germline V gene are SGDLS and YYNGEE. V gave up 0 bases and J gave up 5 bases, with 5 bases separating them.

The chain couples TRBV19 to TRBJ2-1; 11 bases line up with TRBD2. This CDR3 is 15 amino acids long. With 5 bases clipped from V and 2 bases from J, the junction kept 2 bases outside the gene matches. CDR1 LNHDA and CDR2 SQIVND come from the germline V gene (reference sequence). CDR3 in DNA: TGTGCCAGTAGTGCGACTAGCGGGGCCTACAATGAGCAGTTCTTC. It translates to CASSATSGAYNEQFF.

The chain employs TRBV6-6 and TRBJ2-7, with a tentative D call TRBD1 (5 bases). The CDR3 runs to 16 residues. Germline V lookup: CDR1 MNHNY, CDR2 SVGAGI (reference sequence). Trimming shortened V by 2 bases and J by 4 bases, and 18 bases separated the two germline ends. The CDR3 reads CASSYDSDIRPYEQYF. DNA of the CDR3: TGTGCCAGCAGTTACGATTCGGACATCAGGCCATACGAGCAGTACTTC.

The gene calls are TRBV7-8 and TRBJ2-1, with D tentatively TRBD1 (5 bases). This CDR3 contains 13 residues. Germline V gene lookup returns CDR1 SGHVS and CDR2 FQNEAQ. V was cut by 3 bases and J by 8 bases, with 11 bases left in between. CDR3 DNA sequence: TGTGCCAGCAGCTTTAAGGGGATCCATGAGCAGTTCTTC. Translating gives CASSFKGIHEQFF.

V and J are TRBV5-1 and TRBJ2-3, with 14 bases that match TRBD2. V trimming: 4 bases; J trimming: 5 bases; junction bases outside the gene matches: 6. The CDR3 has 16 residues. Germline V gene data show CDR1 as SGHRS and CDR2 as YFSETQ. This chain's CDR3 is CASSETSGGARDTQYF. The CDR3 nucleotides are TGCGCCAGCAGCGAGACTAGCGGGGGGGCGAGAGATACGCAGTATTTT.

This clone showed up just a few times. The chain combines TRBV21-1 with TRBJ1-5; the table's D call, TRBD1, has no DNA check behind it. TRBV21-1 is listed as a pseudogene. This CDR3 has 24 residues. CDR3 nucleotides: TGTGCCAGCAGCAATGGGGGGTTGGGACAGGGGGCAGATACCACGAAGTATAGCAATCAGCCCCAGCATTTT. It yields the protein CASSNGGLGQGADTTKYSNQPQHF.

This rearrangement joins TRBV5-1 to TRBJ1-6; 10 bases agree with TRBD1. Trimming removed 4 bases from V and 5 bases from J; junction bases left unmatched: 6. In germline, CDR1 is SGHRS, CDR2 YFSETQ. The CDR3 length is 16 residues. The CDR3 region has the DNA TGCGCCAGCAGCGGAGGGACAGGGGTTAATAATTCACCCCTCCACTTT. This sequence encodes CASSGGTGVNNSPLHF.

This chain connects TRBV29-1 to TRBJ1-2, with 7 bases aligning to TRBD1. Trimming took 7 bases from V and 4 from J; bases not matched to a gene: 9. This CDR3 comprises 13 residues. Germline values: CDR1 SQVTM, CDR2 ANQGSEA. CDR3 residues: CSGVTGSSYGYTF. The CDR3 DNA is TGCAGCGGGGTGACAGGGTCCTCCTATGGCTACACCTTC.

The genes are TRBV25-1 and TRBJ2-3, with TRBD1 as a possible D gene (6 bases). The V end lost 2 bases, the J end lost 4 bases, and 16 bases lay between the germline ends. The germline CDR1 and CDR2 sequences are MGHDK and SYGVNS. This CDR3 has 16 residues. CDR3 sequence reads: CASSEVRGFGADTQYF. CDR3 in DNA: TGTGCCAGCAGTGAAGTCAGGGGCTTTGGGGCAGATACGCAGTATTTT.

The chain is built from TRBV19 and TRBJ2-7; TRBD2 is a possible D gene (6 bases). The length of the CDR3 is 13 residues. Germline V lookup: CDR1 LNHDA, CDR2 SQIVND (reference sequence). Trimming took 1 base from V and 5 from J, leaving 9 bases between them. In DNA, the CDR3 is TGTGCCAGTAGTATAGCCGGGGGAAACGAGCAGTACTTC. Protein product: CASSIAGGNEQYF.

In DNA, the CDR3 is TGTGCCAGCAGCTTAGAAAAAGGCTACAGGGGTCGCGAACTATTGGGATACACCTTC. This gives the protein CASSLEKGYRGRELLGYTF. V and J are TRBV7-9 and TRBJ1-2; the match to TRBD1 covers 7 bases. There are 19 residues in the CDR3. Germline assignment: CDR1 SEHNR and CDR2 FQNEAQ (reference sequence). The V and J ends lost 1 base and 11 bases, in that order; junction bases with no gene match: 25.

The V gene is TRBV4-2, the J gene TRBJ2-5; possibly TRBD2 for D (6 bases). The J call may be in error: the DNA end matches TRBJ2-7 better. The CDR3 totals 16 residues. The germline V gene has CDR1 LGHNA and CDR2 YNFKEQ. Written as DNA, the CDR3 is TGTGCCAGCAGCCAAGTAGGCACTAGCAGCACCTACGAGCAGTACTTC. Its translation is CASSQVGTSSTYEQYF.

The rearrangement uses TRBV7-3 and TRBJ2-3; TRBD2 matches 11 bases. V trimming: 4 bases; J trimming: 4 bases; junction bases outside the gene matches: 1. CDR3 size: 14 residues. Germline-derived CDR1 and CDR2 are SGHTA and FQGTGA. CDR3 residues: CASSYSGGADTQYF. CDR3 sequence (DNA): TGTGCCAGCAGCTATAGCGGGGGGGCAGATACGCAGTATTTT.